This record looks at one TCR beta chain sequence and its context. The sample is drawn from a study of blood T cell repertoires in COVID-19. TCRdb's copy holds only in-frame clones and misses some; the assay was immunoSEQ multiplex PCR. The sample yields about 190,000 clones, 65% to 80% seen once. The CDR3 totals 18 residues. Germline CDR1 reads LGHDT; CDR2 reads YNNKEL (reference sequence). Trimming removed 1 base from V and 3 bases from J; junction bases left unmatched: 7. This TCR derives from a man between 45 and 60 years old who had recovered from COVID-19. This chain connects TRBV3-1 (or the pseudogene TRBV3-2) to TRBJ2-5; 14 bases are shared with TRBD2. The sample was peripheral blood. As DNA, the CDR3 is TGTGCCAGCAGCCAAGTGGGGACTAGCGGGAGCGTCAAAGAGACCCAGTACTTC. Its protein is CASSQVGTSGSVKETQYF.